Given below is one T cell receptor (beta chain) in context. These data belong to a study of T-cell reconstitution after alpha-beta-depleted transplantation in children. Preparation of the TCRbeta library involved a method that used unique molecular identifiers. Using its own MiXCR run on the PCR reads, TCRdb lists one record per CDR3 protein. The sample has about 640,000 distinct CDR3 sequences, 15% to 20% seen once. J lost 7 bases, V lost 1 base, and 1 base had no gene match. CDR3 length equals 13 residues. Germline V gene data show CDR1 as SGHTA and CDR2 as FQGTGA. This sequence originates from a human donor who donated a stem cell graft to a child with acute myeloid leukemia. The chain combines TRBV7-3 with TRBJ1-2, with 9 bases matching TRBD1. The material sequenced was PBMCs from the stem cell graft donor, taken from the stem cell graft. CDR3 sequence (DNA): TGTGCCAGCAGCTTAAGGGGACAGGGTGGCTACACCTTC. Translation: CASSLRGQGGYTF.